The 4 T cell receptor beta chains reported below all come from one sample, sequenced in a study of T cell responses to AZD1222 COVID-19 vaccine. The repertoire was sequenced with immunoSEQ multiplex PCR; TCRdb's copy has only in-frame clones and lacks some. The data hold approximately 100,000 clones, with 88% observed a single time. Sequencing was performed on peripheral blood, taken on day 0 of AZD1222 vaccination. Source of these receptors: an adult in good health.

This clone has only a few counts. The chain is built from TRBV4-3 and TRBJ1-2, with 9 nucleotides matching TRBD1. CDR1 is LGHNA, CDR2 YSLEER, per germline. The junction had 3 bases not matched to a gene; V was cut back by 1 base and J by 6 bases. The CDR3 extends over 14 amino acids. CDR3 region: CASSQVGQGNGYTF. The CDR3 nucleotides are TGCGCCAGCAGCCAAGTCGGACAGGGGAATGGCTACACCTTC.

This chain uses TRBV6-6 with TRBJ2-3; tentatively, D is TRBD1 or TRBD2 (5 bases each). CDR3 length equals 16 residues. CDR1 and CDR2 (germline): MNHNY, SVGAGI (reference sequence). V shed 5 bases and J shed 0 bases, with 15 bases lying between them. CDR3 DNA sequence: TGTGCCAGCAGTCGAACCCGTCGGGACAGCACAGATACGCAGTATTTT. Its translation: CASSRTRRDSTDTQYF.

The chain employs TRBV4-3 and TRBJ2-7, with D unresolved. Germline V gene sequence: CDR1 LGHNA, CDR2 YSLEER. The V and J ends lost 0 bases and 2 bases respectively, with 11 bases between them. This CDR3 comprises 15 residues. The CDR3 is CASSQDRQPPYEQYF. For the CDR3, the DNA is TGCGCCAGCAGCCAAGATAGGCAGCCGCCCTACGAGCAGTACTTC.

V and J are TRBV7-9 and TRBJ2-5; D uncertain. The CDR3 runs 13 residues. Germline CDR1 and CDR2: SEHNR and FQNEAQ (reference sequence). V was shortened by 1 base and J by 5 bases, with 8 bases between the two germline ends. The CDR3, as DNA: TGTGCCAGCAGCTTAGACCTGTGGGAGACCCAGTACTTC. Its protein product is CASSLDLWETQYF.